This is a list of T cell receptor beta chains from one sample in a study of neurological immune-mediated disorders. TCRdb passed the 5' RACE reads through MiXCR, listing each CDR3 protein once. The sample has around 50,000 distinct CDR3 sequences; 13% are singletons. Material for sequencing was PBMCs. The receptors originated from a male donor with HTLV-1-associated myelopathy (HAM/TSP). Both conserved end residues are part of each CDR3. A D gene is named only where the DNA matches it firmly.

D | V | CDR3
. | TRBV4-1 | CASSQMDGKAFF
. | TRBV3-1 | CASSQVGGYTF
. | TRBV9 | CASSPVFSGGYTF
TRBD1 | TRBV28 | CASAGGQGLDEQYF
. | TRBV6-5 | CASSYSGAQGTEAFF
TRBD1 | TRBV7-6 | CASSSGTAQGMGKLFF
TRBD1 | TRBV20-1 | CSARDRGSTSNQPEHF
. | TRBV5-1 | CASSLDGNYEQYF
. | TRBV10-3 | CAISGTDSGNTIYF
. | TRBV28 | CASSLSGINEKLFF
. | TRBV7-9 | CASTFSRENEKLFF
TRBD2 | TRBV28 | CASSQTSGSGGTDTQYF
. | TRBV5-1 | CASSLSGDSPLHF
. | TRBV20-1 | CSAPQRNYGYTF
. | TRBV6-6 | CASSYSGGDYEQYF
. | TRBV9 | CASSVASQGSEAFF
. | TRBV27 | CASSLSNNYEQYF
TRBD2 | TRBV5-1 | CASSLTWTSGLRAFTDTQYF
. | TRBV14 | CASSLERRAEAFF
TRBD1 | TRBV12-3/TRBV12-4 | CASRLRGTAVNYGYTF
TRBD2 | TRBV5-1 | CASSPGGRGETQYF
. | TRBV7-2 | CASSLGFNYGYTF
. | TRBV20-1 | CSAPLTRRSTDTQYF
. | TRBV5-1 | CASDTDPGRGTMNTEAFF
TRBD1 | TRBV5-7 | CASSRGTGGVLGTEAFF
. | TRBV14 | CASSHRTVQETQYF
. | TRBV5-1 | CASSLGLQENTGELFF
. | TRBV20-1 | CSANGALDQPQHF
. | TRBV5-5 | CASSRDRDNEQFF
. | TRBV29-1 | CSVGQLVNTEAFF
TRBD1 | TRBV10-2 | CASKEIRTGDTGELFF
. | TRBV10-2 | CASSGGPGGLADTQYF